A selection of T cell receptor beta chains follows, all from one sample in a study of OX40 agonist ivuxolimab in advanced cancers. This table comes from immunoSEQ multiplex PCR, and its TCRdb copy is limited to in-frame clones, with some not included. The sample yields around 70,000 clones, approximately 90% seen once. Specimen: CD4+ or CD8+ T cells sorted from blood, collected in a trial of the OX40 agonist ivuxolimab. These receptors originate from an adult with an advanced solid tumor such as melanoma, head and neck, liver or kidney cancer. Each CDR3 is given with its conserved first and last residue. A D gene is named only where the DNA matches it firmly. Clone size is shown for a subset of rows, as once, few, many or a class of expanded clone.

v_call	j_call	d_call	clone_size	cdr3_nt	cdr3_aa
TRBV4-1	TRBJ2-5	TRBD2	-	TGCGCCAGCAGCCAAGGAGGGACTAGCGGGAGGAACCAAGAGACCCAGTACTTC	CASSQGGTSGRNQETQYF
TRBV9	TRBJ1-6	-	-	TGTGCCAGCAGCGTAGCTTCCTCCGCCGGTAATTCACCCCTCCACTTT	CASSVASSAGNSPLHF
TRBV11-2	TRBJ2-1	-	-	TGTGCCAGCAGCTTAGGAGGCAGGGGTAAAAAGGAGCAGTTCTTC	CASSLGGRGKKEQFF
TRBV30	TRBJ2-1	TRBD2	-	TGTGCCTGGGGGACTAGCGGGAGTAATAATGAGCAGTTCTTC	CAWGTSGSNNEQFF
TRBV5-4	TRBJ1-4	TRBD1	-	TGTGCCAGCAGCTTGGTGGGGGACAGACCCAATGAAAAACTGTTTTTT	CASSLVGDRPNEKLFF
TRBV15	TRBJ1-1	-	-	TGTGCCACCAGCAGGGACACCGTAGGCACTGAAGCTTTCTTT	CATSRDTVGTEAFF
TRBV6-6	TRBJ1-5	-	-	TGTGCCAGCAGTTTCATTCAGGGTGGTCAGCCCCAGCATTTT	CASSFIQGGQPQHF
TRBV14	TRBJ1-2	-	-	TGTGCCAGCAGCCAAGATCTGGGGGCCTATGGCTACACCTTC	CASSQDLGAYGYTF
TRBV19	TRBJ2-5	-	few	TGTGCCAGTAGTATCACACAGGCGGGAGAGACCCAGTACTTC	CASSITQAGETQYF
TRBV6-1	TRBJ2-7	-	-	TGTGCCAGCAGTGAAGCCGGGAGCTCCTACGAGCAGTACTTC	CASSEAGSSYEQYF
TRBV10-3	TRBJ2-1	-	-	TGTGCCATCAGTGGGGGGGCATACAATGAGCAGTTCTTC	CAISGGAYNEQFF
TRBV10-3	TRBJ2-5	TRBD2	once	TGTGCCATCAGTGGACTAGCGGTCCAAGAGACCCAGTACTTC	CAISGLAVQETQYF
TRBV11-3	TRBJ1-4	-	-	TGTGCCAGCAGCTCCGACGGTAGGGGCGTAACTAATGAAAAACTGTTTTTT	CASSSDGRGVTNEKLFF
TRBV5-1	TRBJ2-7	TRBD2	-	TGCGCCAGCAGCCTCGAAGCGGGGGGGACCTCCAGCTCCTACGAGCAGTACTTC	CASSLEAGGTSSSYEQYF
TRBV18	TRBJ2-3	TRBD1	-	TGTGCCAGCTCACCACGTGGGACAGGGGTCGATACGCAGTATTTT	CASSPRGTGVDTQYF
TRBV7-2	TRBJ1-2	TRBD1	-	TGTGCCAGCAGCCCTAGGACAGGGGCCGACTATGGCTACACCTTC	CASSPRTGADYGYTF
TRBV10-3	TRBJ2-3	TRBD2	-	TGTGCCATCAACACCGGGACAGGGCGCACTAGCGGGGGTTTCACAGATACGCAGTATTTT	CAINTGTGRTSGGFTDTQYF
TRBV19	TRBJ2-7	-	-	TGTGCCAGTAGCCAAAGGCAGGGGTTTTACGAGCAGTACTTC	CASSQRQGFYEQYF